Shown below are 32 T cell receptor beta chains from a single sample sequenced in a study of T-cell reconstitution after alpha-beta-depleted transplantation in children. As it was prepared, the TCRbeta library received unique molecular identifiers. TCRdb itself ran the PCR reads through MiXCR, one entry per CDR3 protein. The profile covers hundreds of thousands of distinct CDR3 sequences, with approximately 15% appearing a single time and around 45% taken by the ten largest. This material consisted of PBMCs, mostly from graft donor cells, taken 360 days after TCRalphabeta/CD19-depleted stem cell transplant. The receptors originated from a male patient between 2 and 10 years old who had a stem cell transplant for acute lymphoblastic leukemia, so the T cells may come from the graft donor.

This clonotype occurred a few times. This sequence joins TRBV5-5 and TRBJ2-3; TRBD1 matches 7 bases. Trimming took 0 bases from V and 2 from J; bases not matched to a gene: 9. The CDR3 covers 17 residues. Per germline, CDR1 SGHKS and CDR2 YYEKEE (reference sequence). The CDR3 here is CASSLGQGRANTDTQYF. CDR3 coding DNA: TGTGCCAGCAGCTTGGGACAGGGACGGGCAAACACAGATACGCAGTATTTT.

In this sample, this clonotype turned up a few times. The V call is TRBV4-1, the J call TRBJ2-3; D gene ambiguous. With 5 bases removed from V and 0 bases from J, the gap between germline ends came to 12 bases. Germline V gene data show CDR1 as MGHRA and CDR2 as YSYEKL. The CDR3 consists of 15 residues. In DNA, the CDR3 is TGCGCCAGCAGCTCTCCCGGGCAGAGCACAGATACGCAGTATTTT. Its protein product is CASSSPGQSTDTQYF.

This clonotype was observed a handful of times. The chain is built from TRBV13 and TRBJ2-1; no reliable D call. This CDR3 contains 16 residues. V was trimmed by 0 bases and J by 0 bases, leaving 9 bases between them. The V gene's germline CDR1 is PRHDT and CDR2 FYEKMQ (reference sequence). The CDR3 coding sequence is TGTGCCAGCAGCTTAGGAGGGCCGAGCTCCTACAATGAGCAGTTCTTC. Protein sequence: CASSLGGPSSYNEQFF.

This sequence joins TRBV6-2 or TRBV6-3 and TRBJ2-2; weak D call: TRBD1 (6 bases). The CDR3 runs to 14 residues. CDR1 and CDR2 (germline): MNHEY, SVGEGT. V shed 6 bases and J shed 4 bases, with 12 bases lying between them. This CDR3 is CASRTTGTTGELFF. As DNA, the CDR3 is TGTGCCAGCAGGACCACAGGGACCACCGGGGAGCTGTTTTTT.

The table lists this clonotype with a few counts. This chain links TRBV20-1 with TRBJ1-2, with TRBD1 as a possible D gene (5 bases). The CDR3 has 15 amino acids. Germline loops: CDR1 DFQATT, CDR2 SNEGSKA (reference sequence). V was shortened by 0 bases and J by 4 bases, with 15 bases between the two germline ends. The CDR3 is CSARDGGEGLYGYTF. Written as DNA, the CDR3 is TGCAGTGCTAGAGATGGGGGAGAGGGTCTCTATGGCTACACCTTC.

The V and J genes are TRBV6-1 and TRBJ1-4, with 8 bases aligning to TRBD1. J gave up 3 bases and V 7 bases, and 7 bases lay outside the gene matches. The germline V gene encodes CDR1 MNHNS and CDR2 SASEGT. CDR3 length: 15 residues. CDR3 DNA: TGTGCCAGCACCTCGACAGGGGCTTCTAATGAAAAACTGTTTTTT. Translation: CASTSTGASNEKLFF.

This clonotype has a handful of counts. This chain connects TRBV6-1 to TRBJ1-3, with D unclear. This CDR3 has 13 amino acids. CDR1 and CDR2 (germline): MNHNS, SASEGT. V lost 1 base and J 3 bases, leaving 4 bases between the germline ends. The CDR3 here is CASSEGRGNTIYF. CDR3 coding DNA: TGTGCCAGCAGTGAAGGGCGTGGAAACACCATATATTTT.

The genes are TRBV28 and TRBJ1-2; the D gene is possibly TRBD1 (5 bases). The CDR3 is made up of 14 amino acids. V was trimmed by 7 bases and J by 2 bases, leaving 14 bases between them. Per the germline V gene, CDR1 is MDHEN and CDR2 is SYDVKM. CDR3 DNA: TGTGCCAGCATCCCGGGAGGGGCGAACTATGGCTACACCTTC. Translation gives CASIPGGANYGYTF.

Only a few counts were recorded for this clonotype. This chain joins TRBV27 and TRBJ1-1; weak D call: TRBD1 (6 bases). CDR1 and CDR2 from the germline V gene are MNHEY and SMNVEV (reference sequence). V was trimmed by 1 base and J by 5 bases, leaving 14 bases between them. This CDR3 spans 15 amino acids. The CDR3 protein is CASSLWGGGGTEAFF. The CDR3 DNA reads TGTGCCAGCAGTTTATGGGGAGGGGGAGGGACTGAAGCTTTCTTT.

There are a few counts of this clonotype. The CDR3 nucleotides read TGCGCCAGCAGCTGGGGACTAGCGGGCGTCCAAGAGACCCAGTACTTC. It translates to CASSWGLAGVQETQYF. The chain carries TRBV5-1 and TRBJ2-5, with 12 bases lining up with TRBD2. V dropped 3 bases and J dropped 1; count of bases not matched to a gene: 4. The CDR3 extends over 16 amino acids. The V gene's germline CDR1 is SGHRS and CDR2 YFSETQ.

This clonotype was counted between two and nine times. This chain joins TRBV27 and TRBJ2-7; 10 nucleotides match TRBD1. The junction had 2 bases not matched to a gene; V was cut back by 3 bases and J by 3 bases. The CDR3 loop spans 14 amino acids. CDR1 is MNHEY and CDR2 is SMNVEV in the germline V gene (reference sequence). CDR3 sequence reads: CASSLTGGGYEQYF. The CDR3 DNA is TGTGCCAGCAGTTTGACAGGGGGCGGCTACGAGCAGTACTTC.

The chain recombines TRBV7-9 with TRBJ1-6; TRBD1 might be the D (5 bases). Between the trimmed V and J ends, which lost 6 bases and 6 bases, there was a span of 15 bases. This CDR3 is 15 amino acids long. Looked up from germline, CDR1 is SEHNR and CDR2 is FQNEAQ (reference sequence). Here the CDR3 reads CASRESDGGNSPLHF. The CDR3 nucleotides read TGTGCCAGCAGAGAATCCGACGGGGGTAATTCACCCCTCCACTTT.

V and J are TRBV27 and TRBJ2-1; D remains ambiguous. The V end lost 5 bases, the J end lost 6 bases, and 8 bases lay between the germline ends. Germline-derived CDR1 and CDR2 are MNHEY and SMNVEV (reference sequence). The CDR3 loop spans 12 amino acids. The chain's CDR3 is CASSPTSNEQFF. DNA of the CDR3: TGTGCCAGCAGTCCAACAAGCAATGAGCAGTTCTTC.

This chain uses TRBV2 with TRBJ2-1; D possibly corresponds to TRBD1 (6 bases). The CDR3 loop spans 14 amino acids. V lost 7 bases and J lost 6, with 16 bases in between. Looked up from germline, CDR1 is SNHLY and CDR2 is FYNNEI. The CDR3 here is CASTKRMTGNEQFF. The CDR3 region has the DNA TGTGCCAGCACAAAGCGGATGACAGGCAATGAGCAGTTCTTC.

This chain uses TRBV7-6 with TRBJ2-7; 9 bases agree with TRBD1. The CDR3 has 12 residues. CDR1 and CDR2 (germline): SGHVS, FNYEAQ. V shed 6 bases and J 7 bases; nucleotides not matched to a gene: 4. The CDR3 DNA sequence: TGTGCCAGCAGTAACAGGGGGCGGGAGCAGTACTTC. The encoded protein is CASSNRGREQYF.

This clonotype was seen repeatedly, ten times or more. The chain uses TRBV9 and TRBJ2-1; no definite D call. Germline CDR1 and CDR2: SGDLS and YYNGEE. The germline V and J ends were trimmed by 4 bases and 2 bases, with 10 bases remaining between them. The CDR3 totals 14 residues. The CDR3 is CASSPPETYNEQFF. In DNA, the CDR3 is TGTGCCAGCAGCCCCCCGGAGACCTACAATGAGCAGTTCTTC.

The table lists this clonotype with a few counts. This chain's CDR3 is CASSNDLMGYTF. The CDR3 region has the DNA TGTGCCAGCAGCAACGACTTAATGGGCTACACCTTC. The rearrangement links TRBV6-5 to TRBJ1-2; D gene ambiguous. CDR3 length: 12 amino acids. Trimming pared 6 bases from V and 8 bases from J, leaving 13 bases between. Germline V CDR1 and CDR2: MNHEY, SVGAGI.

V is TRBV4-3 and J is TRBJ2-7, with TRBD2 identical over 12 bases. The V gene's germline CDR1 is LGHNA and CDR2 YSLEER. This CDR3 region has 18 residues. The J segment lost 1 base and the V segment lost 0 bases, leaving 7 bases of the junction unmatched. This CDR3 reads CASSQESSGGALSYEQYF. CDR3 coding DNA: TGCGCCAGCAGCCAAGAATCTAGCGGGGGGGCCCTTTCCTACGAGCAGTACTTC.

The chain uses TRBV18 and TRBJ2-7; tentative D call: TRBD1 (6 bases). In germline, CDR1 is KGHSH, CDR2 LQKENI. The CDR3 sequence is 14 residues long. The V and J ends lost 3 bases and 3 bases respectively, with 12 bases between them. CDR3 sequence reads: CASSPTGLGYEQYF. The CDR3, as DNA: TGTGCCAGCTCACCCACAGGGTTAGGCTACGAGCAGTACTTC.

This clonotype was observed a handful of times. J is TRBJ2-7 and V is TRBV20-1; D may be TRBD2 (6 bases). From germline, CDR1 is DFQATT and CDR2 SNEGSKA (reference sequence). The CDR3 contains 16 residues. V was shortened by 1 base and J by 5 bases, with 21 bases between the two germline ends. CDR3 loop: CSARGRRGNPPDEQYF. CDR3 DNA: TGCAGTGCTAGAGGGCGGAGGGGAAACCCTCCTGACGAGCAGTACTTC.

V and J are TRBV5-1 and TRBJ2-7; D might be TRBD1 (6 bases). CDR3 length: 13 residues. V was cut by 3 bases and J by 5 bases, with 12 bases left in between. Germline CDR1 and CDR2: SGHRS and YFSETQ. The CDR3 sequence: CASSSQGWHEQYF. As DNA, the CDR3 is TGCGCCAGCAGCTCCCAGGGGTGGCACGAGCAGTACTTC.

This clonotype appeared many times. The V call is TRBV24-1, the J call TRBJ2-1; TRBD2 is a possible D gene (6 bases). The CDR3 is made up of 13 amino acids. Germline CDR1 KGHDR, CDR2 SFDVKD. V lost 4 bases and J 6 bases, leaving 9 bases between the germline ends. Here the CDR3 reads CATSDPTSNEQFF. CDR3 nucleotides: TGTGCCACCAGTGACCCGACTAGCAATGAGCAGTTCTTC.

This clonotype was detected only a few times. The CDR3 DNA is TGCGCCAGCAGCCAAGAGCCCTTGCGCACTGAAGCTTTCTTT. Amino acids: CASSQEPLRTEAFF. This chain joins TRBV4-3 and TRBJ1-1; D is undetermined. In germline, CDR1 is LGHNA, CDR2 YSLEER. V was cut by 0 bases and J by 4 bases, with 9 bases left in between. CDR3 length: 14 amino acids.

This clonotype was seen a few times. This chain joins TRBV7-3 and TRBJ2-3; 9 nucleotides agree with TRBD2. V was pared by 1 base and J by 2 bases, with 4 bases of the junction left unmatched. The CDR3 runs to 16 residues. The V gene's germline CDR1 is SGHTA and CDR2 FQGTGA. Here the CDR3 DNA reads TGTGCCAGCAGCTTAATGGGGACTAGCCCCACAGATACGCAGTATTTT. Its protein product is CASSLMGTSPTDTQYF.

The CDR3 sequence is CASSLGTGRKNTEAFF. The CDR3 bases are TGTGCCAGCAGCTTAGGCACAGGGAGGAAGAACACTGAAGCTTTCTTT. The chain uses TRBV7-9 and TRBJ1-1, with a weak D call TRBD1 (6 bases). The CDR3 has 16 residues. Per the germline V gene, CDR1 is SEHNR and CDR2 is FQNEAQ (reference sequence). With 1 base removed from V and 1 base from J, the gap between germline ends came to 13 bases.

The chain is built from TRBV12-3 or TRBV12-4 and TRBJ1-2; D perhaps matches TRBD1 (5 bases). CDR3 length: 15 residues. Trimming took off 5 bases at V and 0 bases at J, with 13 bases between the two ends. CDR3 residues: CASSSGAVANYGYTF. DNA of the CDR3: TGTGCCAGCAGTAGTGGGGCGGTAGCTAACTATGGCTACACCTTC.

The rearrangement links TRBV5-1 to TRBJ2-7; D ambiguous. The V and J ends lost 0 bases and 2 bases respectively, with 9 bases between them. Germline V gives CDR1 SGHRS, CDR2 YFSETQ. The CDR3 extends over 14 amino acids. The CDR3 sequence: CASSLAADTYEQYF. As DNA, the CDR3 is TGCGCCAGCAGCTTGGCGGCGGATACCTACGAGCAGTACTTC.

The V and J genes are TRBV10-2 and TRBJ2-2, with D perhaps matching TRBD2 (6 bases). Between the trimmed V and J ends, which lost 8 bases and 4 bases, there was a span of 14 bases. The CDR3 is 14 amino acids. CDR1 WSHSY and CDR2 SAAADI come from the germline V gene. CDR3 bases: TGCGCCAGCGGGGTGGGGGGAGTCACCGGGGAGCTGTTTTTT. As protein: CASGVGGVTGELFF.

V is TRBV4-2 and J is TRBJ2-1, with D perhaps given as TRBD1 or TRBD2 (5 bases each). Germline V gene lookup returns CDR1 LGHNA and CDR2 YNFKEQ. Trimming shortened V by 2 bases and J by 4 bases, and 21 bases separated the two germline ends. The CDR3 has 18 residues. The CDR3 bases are TGTGCCAGCAGCCAACCCCAGGGACCGGGAAGAGTTTACAATGAGCAGTTCTTC. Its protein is CASSQPQGPGRVYNEQFF.

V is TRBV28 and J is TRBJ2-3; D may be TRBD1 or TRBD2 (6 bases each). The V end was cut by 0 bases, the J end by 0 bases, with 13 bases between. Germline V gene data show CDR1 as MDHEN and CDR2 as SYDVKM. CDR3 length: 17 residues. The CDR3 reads CASSLWDWGASTDTQYF. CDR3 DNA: TGTGCCAGCAGTTTATGGGACTGGGGGGCCAGCACAGATACGCAGTATTTT.

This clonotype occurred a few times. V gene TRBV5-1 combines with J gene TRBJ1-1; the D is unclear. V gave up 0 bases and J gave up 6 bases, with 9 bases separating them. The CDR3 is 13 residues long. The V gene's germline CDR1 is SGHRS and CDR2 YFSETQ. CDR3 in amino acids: CASSLGTGAEAFF. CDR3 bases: TGCGCCAGCAGCTTGGGGACCGGCGCTGAAGCTTTCTTT.

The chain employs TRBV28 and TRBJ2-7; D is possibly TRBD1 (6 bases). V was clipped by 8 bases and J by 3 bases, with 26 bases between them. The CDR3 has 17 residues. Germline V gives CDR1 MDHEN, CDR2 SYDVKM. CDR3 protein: CASQQSRWGRSIYEQYF. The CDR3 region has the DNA TGTGCCAGCCAGCAGTCCAGGTGGGGGCGCAGTATCTACGAGCAGTACTTC.